This T cell receptor beta chain comes out of a study of T cell responses to AZD1222 COVID-19 vaccine. Study-level findings and limits: Donors skewed white British and female; clonal diversity was possibly underestimated. No repertoire was sampled before or during the peak T cell response, only after it. Vaccine-related CD4 TCRs covered spike, predominating at 160-218 and 743-854. Vaccination with two AZD1222 doses was followed by a rise in Spike-specific TCR breadth and depth.

TCRdb keeps only in-frame clones here, not all; method: immunoSEQ multiplex PCR. The sample carries about 130,000 clones, 88% recorded once. Turning to this clone: Its antigen remains unknown.

The sequence came from an adult in good health. Sequencing used peripheral blood, obtained on day 0 of AZD1222 vaccination.

CDR3 nucleotides: TGTGCCAGCAGTTACCGAGGGGGTTTCGACAAAAACATTCAGTACTTC. It translates to CASSYRGGFDKNIQYF. The J gene is TRBJ2-4, the V gene TRBV6-5, with D maybe TRBD1 (6 bases). Germline CDR1 is MNHEY and CDR2 is SVGAGI. The CDR3 spans 16 residues. Between the trimmed V and J ends, which lost 2 bases and 3 bases, there was a span of 14 bases.